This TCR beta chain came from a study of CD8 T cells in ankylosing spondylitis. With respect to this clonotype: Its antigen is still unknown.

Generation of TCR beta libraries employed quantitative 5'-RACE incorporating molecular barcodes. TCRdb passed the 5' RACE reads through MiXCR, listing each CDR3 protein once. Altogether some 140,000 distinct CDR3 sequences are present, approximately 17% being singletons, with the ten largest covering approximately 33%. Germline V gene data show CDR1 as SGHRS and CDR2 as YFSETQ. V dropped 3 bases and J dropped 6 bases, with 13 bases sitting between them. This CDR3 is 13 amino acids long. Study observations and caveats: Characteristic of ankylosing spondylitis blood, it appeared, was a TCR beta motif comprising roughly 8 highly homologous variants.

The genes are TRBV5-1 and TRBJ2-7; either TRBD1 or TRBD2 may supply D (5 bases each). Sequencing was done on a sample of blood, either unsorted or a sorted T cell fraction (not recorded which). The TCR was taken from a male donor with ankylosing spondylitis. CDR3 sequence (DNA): TGCGCCAGCAGCTACCGGGACGCCATCGAGCAGTACTTC. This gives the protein CASSYRDAIEQYF.